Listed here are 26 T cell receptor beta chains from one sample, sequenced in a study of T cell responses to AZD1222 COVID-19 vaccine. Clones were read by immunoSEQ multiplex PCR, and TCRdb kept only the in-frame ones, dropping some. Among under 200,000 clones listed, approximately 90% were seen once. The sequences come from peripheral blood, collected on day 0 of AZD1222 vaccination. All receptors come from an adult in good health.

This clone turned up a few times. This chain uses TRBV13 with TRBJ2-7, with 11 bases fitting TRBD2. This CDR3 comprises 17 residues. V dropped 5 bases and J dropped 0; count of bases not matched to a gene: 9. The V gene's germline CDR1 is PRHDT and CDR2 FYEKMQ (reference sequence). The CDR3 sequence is CASSQSGTSGLSYEQYF. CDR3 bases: TGTGCCAGCAGCCAATCTGGGACTAGCGGTCTCTCCTACGAGCAGTACTTC.

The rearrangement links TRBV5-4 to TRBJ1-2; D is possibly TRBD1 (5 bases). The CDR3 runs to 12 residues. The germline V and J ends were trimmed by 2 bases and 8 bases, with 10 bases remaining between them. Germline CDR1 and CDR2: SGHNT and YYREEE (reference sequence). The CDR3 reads CASSLGDRGYTF. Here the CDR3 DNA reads TGTGCCAGCAGCTTAGGGGACCGGGGCTACACCTTC.

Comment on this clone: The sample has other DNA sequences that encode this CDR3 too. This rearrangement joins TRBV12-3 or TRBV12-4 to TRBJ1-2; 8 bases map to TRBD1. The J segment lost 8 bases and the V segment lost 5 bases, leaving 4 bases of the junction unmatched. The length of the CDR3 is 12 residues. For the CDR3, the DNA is TGTGCCAGCAGTCTTTCAGGGGGCGGCTACACCTTC. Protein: CASSLSGGGYTF.

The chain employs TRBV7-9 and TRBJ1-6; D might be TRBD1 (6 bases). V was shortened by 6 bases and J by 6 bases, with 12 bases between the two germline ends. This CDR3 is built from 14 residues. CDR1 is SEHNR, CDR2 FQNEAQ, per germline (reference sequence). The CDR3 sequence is CASRPGDFNSPLHF. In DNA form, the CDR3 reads TGTGCCAGCAGACCAGGGGACTTTAATTCACCCCTCCACTTT.

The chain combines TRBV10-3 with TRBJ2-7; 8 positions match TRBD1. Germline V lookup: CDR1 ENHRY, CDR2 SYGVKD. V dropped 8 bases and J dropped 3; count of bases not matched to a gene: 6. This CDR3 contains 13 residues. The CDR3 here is CAIGGQADYEQYF. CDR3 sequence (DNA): TGTGCCATCGGGGGACAGGCCGACTACGAGCAGTACTTC.

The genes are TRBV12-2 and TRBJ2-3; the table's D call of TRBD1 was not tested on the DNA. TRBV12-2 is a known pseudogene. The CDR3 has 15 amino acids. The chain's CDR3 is CASRRYRLYTDTQYF. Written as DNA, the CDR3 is TGTGCAAGTCGTCGCTACAGGCTGTACACAGATACGCAGTATTTT.

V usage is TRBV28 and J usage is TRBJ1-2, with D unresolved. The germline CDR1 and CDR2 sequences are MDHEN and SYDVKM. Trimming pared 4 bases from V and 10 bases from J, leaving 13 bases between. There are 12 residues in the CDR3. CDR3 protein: CASSYSLSVYTF. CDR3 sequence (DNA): TGTGCCAGCAGTTACTCTTTATCCGTCTACACCTTC.

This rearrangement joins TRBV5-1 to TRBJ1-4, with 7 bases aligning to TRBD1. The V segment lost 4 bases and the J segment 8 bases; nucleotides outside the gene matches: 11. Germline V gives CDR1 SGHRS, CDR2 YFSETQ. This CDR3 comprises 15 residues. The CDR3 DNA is TGCGCCAGCAGCGACCGACAGGGCAGTGGAGAAAAACTGTTTTTT. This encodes CASSDRQGSGEKLFF.

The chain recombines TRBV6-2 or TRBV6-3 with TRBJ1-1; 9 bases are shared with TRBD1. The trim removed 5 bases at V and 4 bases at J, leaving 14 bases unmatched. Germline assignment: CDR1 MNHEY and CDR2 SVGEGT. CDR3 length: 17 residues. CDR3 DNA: TGTGCCAGCAGTATTAGCCTCCAGACAGGGGGTATCACTGAAGCTTTCTTT. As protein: CASSISLQTGGITEAFF.

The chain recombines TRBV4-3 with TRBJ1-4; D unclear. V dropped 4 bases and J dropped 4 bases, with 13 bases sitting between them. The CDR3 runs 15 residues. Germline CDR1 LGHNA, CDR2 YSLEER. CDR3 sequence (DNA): TGCGCCAGCAGCCGGACCTTTAACAATAATGAAAAACTGTTTTTT. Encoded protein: CASSRTFNNNEKLFF.

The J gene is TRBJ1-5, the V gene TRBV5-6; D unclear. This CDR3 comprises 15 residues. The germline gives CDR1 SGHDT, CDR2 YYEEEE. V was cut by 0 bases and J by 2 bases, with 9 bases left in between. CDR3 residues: CASSLGQDGNQPQHF. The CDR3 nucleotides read TGTGCCAGCAGCTTGGGTCAGGACGGCAATCAGCCCCAGCATTTT.

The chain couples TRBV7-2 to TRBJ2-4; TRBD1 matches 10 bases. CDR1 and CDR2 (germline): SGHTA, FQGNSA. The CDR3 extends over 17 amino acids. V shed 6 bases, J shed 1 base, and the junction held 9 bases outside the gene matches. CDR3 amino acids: CASRSGTGVGAKNIQYF. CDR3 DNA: TGTGCCAGCAGGTCCGGGACAGGGGTTGGGGCCAAAAACATTCAGTACTTC. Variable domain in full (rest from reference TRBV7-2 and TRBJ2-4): GAGVSQSPSNKVTEKGKDVELRCDPISGHTALYWYRQSLGQGLEFLIYFQGNSAPDKSGLPSDRFSAERTGGSVSTLTIQRTQQEDSAVYLCASRSGTGVGAKNIQYFGAGTRLSVL.

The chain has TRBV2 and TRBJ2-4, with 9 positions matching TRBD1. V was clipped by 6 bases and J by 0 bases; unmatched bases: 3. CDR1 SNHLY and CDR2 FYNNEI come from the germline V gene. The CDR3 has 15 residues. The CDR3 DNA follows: TGTGCCAGCAGGGGGACAGGGATAGCCAAAAACATTCAGTACTTC. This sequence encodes CASRGTGIAKNIQYF. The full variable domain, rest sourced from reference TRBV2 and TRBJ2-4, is EPEVTQTPSHQVTQMGQEVILRCVPISNHLYFYWYRQILGQKVEFLVSFYNNEISEKSEIFDDQFSVERPDGSNFTLKIRSTKLEDSAMYFCASRGTGIAKNIQYFGAGTRLSVL.

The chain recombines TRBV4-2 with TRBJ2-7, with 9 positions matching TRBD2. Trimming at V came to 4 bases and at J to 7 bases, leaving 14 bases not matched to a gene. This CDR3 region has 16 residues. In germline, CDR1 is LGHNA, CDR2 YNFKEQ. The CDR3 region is CASSPPIAGDIGEQYF. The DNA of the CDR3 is TGTGCCAGCAGCCCGCCTATAGCGGGAGACATCGGGGAGCAGTACTTC.

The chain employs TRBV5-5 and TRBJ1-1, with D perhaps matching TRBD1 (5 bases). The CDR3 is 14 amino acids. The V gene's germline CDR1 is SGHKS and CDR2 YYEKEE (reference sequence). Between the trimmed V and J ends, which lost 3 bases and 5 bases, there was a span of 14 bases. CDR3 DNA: TGTGCCAGCAGCTCTTCGGGGGGGAGGACTGAAGCTTTCTTT. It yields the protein CASSSSGGRTEAFF.

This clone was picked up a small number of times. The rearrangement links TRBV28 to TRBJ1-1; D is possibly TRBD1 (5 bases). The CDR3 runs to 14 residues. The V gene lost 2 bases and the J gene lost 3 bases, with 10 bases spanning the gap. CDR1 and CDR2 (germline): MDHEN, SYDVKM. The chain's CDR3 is CASSLPGGDTEAFF. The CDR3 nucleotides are TGTGCCAGCAGTTTACCGGGGGGAGACACTGAAGCTTTCTTT. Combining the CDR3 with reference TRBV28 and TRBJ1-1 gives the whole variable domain DVKVTQSSRYLVKRTGEKVFLECVQDMDHENMFWYRQDPGLGLRLIYFSYDVKMKEKGDIPEGYSVSREKKERFSLILESASTNQTSMYLCASSLPGGDTEAFFGQGTRLTVV.

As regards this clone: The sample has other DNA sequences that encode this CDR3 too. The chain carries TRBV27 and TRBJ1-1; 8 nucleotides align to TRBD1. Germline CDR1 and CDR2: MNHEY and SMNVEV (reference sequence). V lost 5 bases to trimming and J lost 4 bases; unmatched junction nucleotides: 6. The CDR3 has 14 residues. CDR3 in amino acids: CASSPGTGGTEAFF. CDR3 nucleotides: TGTGCCAGCAGTCCCGGGACAGGAGGCACTGAAGCTTTCTTT.

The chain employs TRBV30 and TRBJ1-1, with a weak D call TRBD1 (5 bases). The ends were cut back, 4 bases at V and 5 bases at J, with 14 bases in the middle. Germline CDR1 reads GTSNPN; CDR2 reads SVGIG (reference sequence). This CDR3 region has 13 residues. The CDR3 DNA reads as TGTGCCTGGAATTGGGGGACCGGGACTGAAGCTTTCTTT. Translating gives CAWNWGTGTEAFF.

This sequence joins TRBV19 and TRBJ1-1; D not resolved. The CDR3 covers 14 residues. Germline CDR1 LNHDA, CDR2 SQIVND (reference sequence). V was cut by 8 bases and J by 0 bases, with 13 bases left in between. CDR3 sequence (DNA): TGTGCCAGTGCTAGGGAGTGGGTGAACACTGAAGCTTTCTTT. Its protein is CASAREWVNTEAFF.

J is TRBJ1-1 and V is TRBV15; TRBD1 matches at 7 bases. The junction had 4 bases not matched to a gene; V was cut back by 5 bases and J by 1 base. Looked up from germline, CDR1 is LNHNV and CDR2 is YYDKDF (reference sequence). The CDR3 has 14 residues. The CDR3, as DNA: TGTGCCACCAGCTGGGGACAGCAGAACACTGAAGCTTTCTTT. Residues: CATSWGQQNTEAFF.

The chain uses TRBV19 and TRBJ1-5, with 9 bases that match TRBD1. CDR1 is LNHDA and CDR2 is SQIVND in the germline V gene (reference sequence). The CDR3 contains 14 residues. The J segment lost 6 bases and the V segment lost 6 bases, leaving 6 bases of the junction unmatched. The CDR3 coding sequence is TGTGCCAGTAGCACCACAGGGGGCGGTCAGCCCCAGCATTTT. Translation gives CASSTTGGGQPQHF.

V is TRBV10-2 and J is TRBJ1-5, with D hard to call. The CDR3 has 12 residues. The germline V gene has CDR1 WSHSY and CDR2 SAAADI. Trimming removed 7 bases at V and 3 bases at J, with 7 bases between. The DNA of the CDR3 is TGCGCCAGCACCAAAACCAATCAGCCCCAGCATTTT. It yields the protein CASTKTNQPQHF.

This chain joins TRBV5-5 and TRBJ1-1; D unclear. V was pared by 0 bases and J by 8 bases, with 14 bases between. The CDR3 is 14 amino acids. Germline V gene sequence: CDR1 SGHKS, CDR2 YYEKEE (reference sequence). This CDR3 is CASSLASLSPEAFF. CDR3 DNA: TGTGCCAGCAGCTTGGCGAGTCTTAGCCCCGAAGCTTTCTTT.

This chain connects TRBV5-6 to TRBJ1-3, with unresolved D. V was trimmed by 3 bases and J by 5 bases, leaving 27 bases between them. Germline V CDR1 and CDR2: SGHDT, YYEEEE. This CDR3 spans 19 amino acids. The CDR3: CASSSAPIDQTFGRNTIYF. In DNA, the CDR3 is TGTGCCAGCAGCTCCGCTCCGATAGATCAAACCTTCGGAAGAAACACCATATATTTT.

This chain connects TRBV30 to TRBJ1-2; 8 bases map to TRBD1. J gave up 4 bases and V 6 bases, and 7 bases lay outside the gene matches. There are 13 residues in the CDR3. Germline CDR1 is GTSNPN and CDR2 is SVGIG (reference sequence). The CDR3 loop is CACRDRGGYGYTF. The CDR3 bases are TGTGCCTGCCGCGACAGGGGTGGCTATGGCTACACCTTC.

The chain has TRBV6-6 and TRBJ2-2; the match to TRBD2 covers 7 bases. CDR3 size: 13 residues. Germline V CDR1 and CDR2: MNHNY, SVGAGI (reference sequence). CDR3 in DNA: TGTGCAGAGCGGGGAGCCAGCACCGGGGAGCTGTTTTTT. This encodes CAERGASTGELFF.